The following is a T cell receptor (beta chain) sequence with its context. Its antigen target is currently unknown. Base qualities were left out, and no much larger clone turns up one base away. These data originate in a study of CD8+ T cells in alopecia areata (dated by TCRdb to 2016 to 2019). For the study in its entirety: The treated patients took part in an open-label pilot trial in which moderate-to-severe alopecia areata was treated with oral tofacitinib at 5 to 10 mg twice daily. Patients received tofacitinib for 6 to 18 months and were then followed off drug for 6 months to check for delayed response and recurrence. For the treated patients, the SALT score, which quantifies what percentage of scalp surface area is affected, served as the measure of disease severity. To study T cell clonal expansion in alopecia areata, the researchers applied high-throughput TCRbeta sequencing to both the C3H/HeJ mouse model and human patients. Human TCRbeta sequencing covered scalp tissue and sorted CD4+ and CD8+ peripheral blood T cells from patchy and totalis/universalis alopecia areata patients and healthy controls. Biopsies were taken from tofacitinib-treated patients at baseline and at 4 and 24 weeks of treatment, and a later scalp biopsy was taken in several of the tofacitinib-treated patients. Scalp clonality was compared across normal scalp (n=4), patchy alopecia areata scalp (n=8), and alopecia totalis/universalis scalp (n=8). RNA was obtained with the PAXgene miRNA kit for fixed scalp, the miRNeasy kit for PBMCs, and the RNeasy kit for mouse skin. immunoSEQ multiplex PCR using 35 Vbeta forward primers and 13 Jbeta reverse primers was used to amplify TCRbeta CDR3 regions.

Between the V and J ends, shortened by 3 bases and 5 bases respectively, the junction contains 20 bases. Based on the germline V gene, the CDR1 and CDR2 sequences are SGHTA and FQGNSA. The cysteine opens and the phenylalanine closes a CDR3 of 17 amino acids. Of all the DNA, just the CDR3 is kept, 51 bases in frame from base 1. In light of the paper, this sample's treatment or condition label describes: oral pan-JAK inhibitor, 5-10 mg twice daily. Peripheral blood and lesional scalp punch biopsies were obtained from patients with alopecia areata. After PBMCs were isolated by density centrifugation and stained for CD3, CD4 and CD8, a FACSAria was used to sort CD4+ and CD8+ T cells. Libraries were prepared through the immunoSEQ multiplex PCR assay. RNA was extracted from all samples and reverse transcribed into cDNA as template for TCR sequencing. First-strand cDNA was synthesized using SuperScript III with a 2:1 mix of oligo-dT and random hexamers. A synthetic immune receptor repertoire was used to gauge amplification bias, and whatever bias remained was removed computationally. The study's own analysis went as follows. After raw reads were preprocessed to remove errors, the CDR3 was defined following IMGT conventions as running from the conserved cysteine to phenylalanine. Clonality was computed as 1 minus the Shannon entropy, with the entropy normalized by log2 of the number of productive unique TCRs. Whether each scalp clone was CD4 or CD8 was inferred by checking scalp TCRbeta sequences against the CD4 and CD8 repertoires from sorted blood. Drawn from immuneACCESS, this table holds only the in-frame rearrangements with V and J called that TCRdb kept. Clones are partly lost; checked studies trace under half to an unresolved V gene and leave the rest unexplained. V and J calls plus clone size are reproduced from that table; the DNA served to infer D and trimming. This sample has about 60,000 clones in its table, and roughly 50% of those were observed once. Of the sample, roughly 20% falls within the top ten clones.

Overall study outcomes, separate from this receptor: During tofacitinib treatment, many expanded lesional clones stuck around in both scalp and blood, and this persistence may partly explain why relapse happens after treatment is stopped. Scalp clonality and the number of expanded CD8+ clones among the top 100 scalp clones were significantly decreased by tofacitinib. Because the treated cohort was small and included a single nonresponder, larger studies are needed to assess links between baseline CD8+ expansion and response. Unlike mouse skin, which is dominated by gammadelta T cells, normal human skin has resident alphabeta T cells that are also sequenced, and this complicates analysis of the scalp TCR repertoire. Shared TCR sequences between patients were less evident than in mice, which may be partly attributable to HLA diversity in the patient population. Lesional scalp, especially in alopecia totalis/universalis, showed higher clonality and more expanded CD8+ clones than normal scalp, suggesting antigenic drive.

This receptor was obtained from a human donor with alopecia areata. The rearranged segments are TRBV7-2 and TRBJ2-1, and the D gene may be TRBD1, 5 bases matching. Sequencing used CD8+ T cells sorted from blood, obtained at approximately week 39, from a patient treated with tofacitinib. This receptor has the CDR3 CASSFPQGIGANNEQFF. The base sequence is TGTGCCAGCAGCTTCCCCCAGGGAATCGGTGCTAACAATGAGCAGTTCTTC.